The following is a TCR beta chain sequence with its context. At one end the junction does not follow the germline gene, possibly because of a read error. This sample was taken from a study of regulatory T cells in long-lasting Graves disease. Time point defined: persistent/refractory GD, antithyroid drugs over 5 years with positive TRAb. The TCR library was made from RNA that had been extracted from PBMCs in TRIzol. Into tubes containing EDTA, 7.5 to 9.5 milliliters of peripheral blood were drawn. Construction of TCR beta libraries relied on iRepertoire HTBI primers and on Arm-PCR targeting CDR3 regions. TCRdb called the multiplex PCR reads again in MiXCR, with one record for every CDR3 protein. This sample carries about 660,000 distinct CDR3 sequences, roughly 30% of them seen once, and the ten largest clones take 40% to 50%. The CDR3 has 11 amino acids. Germline CDR1 and CDR2: MDHEN and SYDVKM.

V is TRBV28 and J is TRBJ1-5; D is uncertain. This clonotype originated in a female donor with Graves disease. The source was peripheral blood mononuclear cells (PBMCs), collected when the disease was refractory, from a patient treated with antithyroid drugs. For the CDR3, the DNA is TGTGCCAGCAGTTCACAGTGGCCCCGGCATTTT. Protein sequence: CASSSQWPRHF.